This T cell receptor (beta chain) was captured in a study of human T cells and chemical hapten exposure. The wider study: Across samples, TCR yields varied, mostly owing to small differences in pooled library volumes. Study-level points and caveats: PT1 expanded TCR counts and patch test score were linked, and their correlation was positive.

TCRdb analysed the RACE reads with MiXCR anew, one entry per CDR3 protein. The sample consists of around 120,000 distinct CDR3 sequences, 9.5% to 11% of them appearing once. This clonotype was recorded a few times. What it binds is not known. The CDR3 totals 14 residues. The V and J ends lost 2 bases and 4 bases respectively, with 10 bases between them. Germline CDR1 is SNHLY and CDR2 is FYNNEI. Time point in this sample: patch test 1, 2 weeks after DPC sensitization. The treatment here: therapeutic diphenylcyclopropenone sensitization with weekly scalp DPC. The input for sequencing was whole blood, taken in connection with sensitization to the hapten diphenylcyclopropenone (DPC). The rearrangement joins TRBV2 to TRBJ2-3; D not resolved. This receptor was taken from a woman aged 40-49 years with alopecia areata. Some clones in this sample may be carry-over from other donors' samples. The chain's CDR3 is CASSEYGSPDTQYF. CDR3 DNA sequence: TGTGCCAGCAGTGAATATGGATCGCCAGATACGCAGTATTTT. Using reference TRBV2 and TRBJ2-3 for the parts outside the CDR3, the full variable domain is EPEVTQTPSHQVTQMGQEVILRCVPISNHLYFYWYRQILGQKVEFLVSFYNNEISEKSEIFDDQFSVERPDGSNFTLKIRSTKLEDSAMYFCASSEYGSPDTQYFGPGTRLTVL.